This is a list of T cell receptor beta chains from one sample in a study of cytomegalovirus exposure and HLA in healthy donors. Sequenced by immunoSEQ multiplex PCR; TCRdb stores in-frame clones only, minus some. Here the sample spans more than 75,000 clones, 80% to 90% being singletons. Material for sequencing was PBMCs. These receptors all stem from a man aged 18-30 years in good health and CMV-seronegative. Both conserved end residues are trimmed from each CDR3. Fields, in order: J gene, clone size, V gene, CDR3 protein. Size tells how often a clone was seen (once, few, many) or the class of an expanded clone, and some rows leave it out.

J gene: TRBJ2-2
clone size: NA
V gene: TRBV7-9
CDR3 protein: ASSLLNTGELF

J gene: TRBJ1-1
clone size: once
V gene: TRBV5-1
CDR3 protein: ASSLDGTEAF

J gene: TRBJ2-7
clone size: NA
V gene: TRBV9
CDR3 protein: ASSQTGNSYEQY

J gene: TRBJ2-2
clone size: NA
V gene: TRBV5-6
CDR3 protein: ASRPGLARTGELF

J gene: TRBJ1-4
clone size: once
V gene: TRBV6-1
CDR3 protein: ASSTRGEKLF

J gene: TRBJ2-7
clone size: NA
V gene: TRBV7-9
CDR3 protein: SSSLPSPGGSGSYEQY

J gene: TRBJ2-1
clone size: NA
V gene: TRBV4-2
CDR3 protein: ASSPERVLNNEQF

J gene: TRBJ1-1
clone size: NA
V gene: TRBV7-2
CDR3 protein: ASSRGNSVTEAF

J gene: TRBJ1-1
clone size: NA
V gene: TRBV29-1
CDR3 protein: SVESGVGEAF

J gene: TRBJ2-3
clone size: NA
V gene: TRBV2
CDR3 protein: ASKSRYTDTQY

J gene: TRBJ2-5
clone size: NA
V gene: TRBV6-6
CDR3 protein: ASSYARETQY

J gene: TRBJ2-6
clone size: NA
V gene: TRBV11-1
CDR3 protein: ASTSGTEISGANVLT

J gene: TRBJ1-1
clone size: few
V gene: TRBV28
CDR3 protein: ASSLYSRSKRDTEAF

J gene: TRBJ2-7
clone size: NA
V gene: TRBV6-1
CDR3 protein: ASSENLGTGSYEQY

J gene: NA
clone size: NA
V gene: TRBV14
CDR3 protein: ASFRTGLHEQY

J gene: TRBJ2-5
clone size: NA
V gene: TRBV2
CDR3 protein: ASRTGGAWETQY

J gene: TRBJ2-3
clone size: NA
V gene: TRBV19
CDR3 protein: ASSVLSRVGTDTQY

J gene: TRBJ1-1
clone size: NA
V gene: TRBV29-1
CDR3 protein: SVEEGDRGTEAF

J gene: TRBJ2-7
clone size: NA
V gene: TRBV7-6
CDR3 protein: ASSLNRGQGEQY

J gene: TRBJ2-7
clone size: NA
V gene: TRBV11-2
CDR3 protein: ASSLAPRAGGVSYEQY

J gene: TRBJ1-5
clone size: NA
V gene: TRBV5-3
CDR3 protein: ARSLNGWPQH

J gene: TRBJ1-6
clone size: NA
V gene: TRBV7-2
CDR3 protein: ASSARGYDSPLH

J gene: TRBJ2-7
clone size: NA
V gene: TRBV4-1
CDR3 protein: ASSQRRGTYEQY

J gene: TRBJ2-2
clone size: NA
V gene: TRBV18
CDR3 protein: ASSAYRDSLTGELF

J gene: TRBJ2-5
clone size: NA
V gene: TRBV5-8
CDR3 protein: ASTTGTGSLLETQY

J gene: TRBJ1-5
clone size: NA
V gene: TRBV27
CDR3 protein: ASSLWGGRGQPQH

J gene: TRBJ2-1
clone size: NA
V gene: TRBV6-1
CDR3 protein: ASRSHGVRGEQF

J gene: TRBJ2-3
clone size: NA
V gene: TRBV9
CDR3 protein: ASSLRGLAGASPTDTQY

J gene: TRBJ2-2
clone size: NA
V gene: TRBV14
CDR3 protein: ASSQVRQMNTGELF

J gene: TRBJ1-2
clone size: NA
V gene: TRBV20-1
CDR3 protein: SAKRDYGYT

J gene: TRBJ1-2
clone size: NA
V gene: TRBV6-6
CDR3 protein: ASSTGQGANYGYT

J gene: TRBJ2-1
clone size: NA
V gene: TRBV11-2
CDR3 protein: ASSLDQGLSTYNEQF

J gene: TRBJ2-7
clone size: NA
V gene: TRBV6-1
CDR3 protein: ASSEVRLALLFSYEQY